This entry lists 26 T cell receptor beta chains sequenced from one sample in a study of T-cell memory formation after mild COVID-19. In TCRdb, the 5' RACE reads were re-called with MiXCR into one record per CDR3 protein. Of 400,000 to 500,000 distinct CDR3 sequences in the sample, roughly 20% are singletons; the top ten hold 8.4%. Specimen: PBMCs or a T cell subset sorted from them (not recorded which). These receptors were obtained from an adult woman who had mild COVID-19 (a few samples of this study predate the infection). Cell type and time point are not known.

The chain links TRBV7-2 to TRBJ2-4; D ambiguous. The CDR3 totals 16 residues. V shed 4 bases and J shed 7 bases, with 20 bases lying between them. The germline gives CDR1 SGHTA, CDR2 FQGNSA. CDR3 sequence (DNA): TGTGCCAGCAGCTCCGCCGATCCCAGGAGCTTCAACATTCAGTACTTC. Protein sequence: CASSSADPRSFNIQYF.

The chain has TRBV4-3 and TRBJ2-1; D uncertain. V shed 1 base and J shed 7 bases, with 11 bases lying between them. The CDR3 is 14 residues long. From germline, CDR1 is LGHNA and CDR2 YSLEER. Here the CDR3 reads CASSQGPQENEQFF. For the CDR3, the DNA is TGCGCCAGCAGCCAAGGACCCCAAGAAAATGAGCAGTTCTTC.

V gene TRBV6-6 combines with J gene TRBJ2-3; TRBD1 matches at 7 bases. The J segment lost 1 base and the V segment lost 7 bases, leaving 8 bases of the junction unmatched. Germline V gene data show CDR1 as MNHNY and CDR2 as SVGAGI (reference sequence). The CDR3 covers 15 residues. The CDR3: CASTAGQVGTDTQYF. CDR3 in DNA: TGTGCCAGCACCGCAGGACAGGTGGGCACAGATACGCAGTATTTT.

This clonotype was seen a few times. The chain links TRBV4-3 to TRBJ2-1; possibly TRBD1 or TRBD2 for D (5 bases each). Germline V lookup: CDR1 LGHNA, CDR2 YSLEER. Deletions cut 4 bases from V and 3 bases from J, with 19 bases between. This CDR3 is built from 17 residues. CDR3 sequence (DNA): TGCGCCAGCAGCCGGAAGGGGCCGGGACCCAACTACAATGAGCAGTTCTTC. This translates into CASSRKGPGPNYNEQFF.

This clonotype was observed a handful of times. The chain has TRBV9 and TRBJ2-6; D is unresolved. Germline V gene sequence: CDR1 SGDLS, CDR2 YYNGEE. CDR3 length: 16 amino acids. With 3 bases removed from V and 0 bases from J, the gap between germline ends came to 10 bases. Here the CDR3 reads CASSAAGISGANVLTF. The CDR3 DNA sequence: TGTGCCAGCAGCGCTGCCGGAATCTCTGGGGCCAACGTCCTGACTTTC.

This clonotype has just a few counts. The chain is built from TRBV11-3 and TRBJ1-1; tentative D call: TRBD1 (6 bases). Trimming cost V 5 bases and J 7 bases, with 14 bases left between them. The CDR3 extends over 13 amino acids. CDR1 is SGHNT and CDR2 is YENEEA in the germline V gene. CDR3 nucleotides: TGTGCCAGCAGCCCCCGGACAGCTGATGAAGCTTTCTTT. Its translation: CASSPRTADEAFF.

The rearrangement uses TRBV20-1 and TRBJ1-5, with a weak D call TRBD1 (6 bases). This CDR3 contains 13 residues. The V end was cut by 5 bases, the J end by 5 bases, with 13 bases between. The germline V gene has CDR1 DFQATT and CDR2 SNEGSKA (reference sequence). The CDR3 DNA is TGCAGTGCTTCCCAGGGGCGGGATCAGCCCCAGCATTTT. Translation gives CSASQGRDQPQHF.

This rearrangement joins TRBV2 to TRBJ2-1, with a possible D match to TRBD1 (6 bases). Trimming took 7 bases from V and 1 from J, leaving 17 bases between them. Looked up from germline, CDR1 is SNHLY and CDR2 is FYNNEI. This CDR3 is built from 16 residues. The CDR3 reads CASTQIQGRSYNEQFF. CDR3 in DNA: TGTGCCAGCACCCAGATACAGGGTCGTTCCTACAATGAGCAGTTCTTC.

This chain uses TRBV5-1 with TRBJ2-4; 10 bases are a match to TRBD2. The CDR3 contains 16 residues. Trimming took 4 bases from V and 5 from J; bases not matched to a gene: 9. Germline CDR1 and CDR2: SGHRS and YFSETQ. The CDR3 nucleotides read TGCGCCAGCAGCCCCAGACTAGCGGGTGGAGAAAACATTCAGTACTTC. It is translated as CASSPRLAGGENIQYF. The full variable domain, with the rest looked up from reference TRBV5-1 and TRBJ2-4, is KAGVTQTPRYLIKTRGQQVTLSCSPISGHRSVSWYQQTPGQGLQFLFEYFSETQRNKGNFPGRFSGRQFSNSRSEMNVSTLELGDSALYLCASSPRLAGGENIQYFGAGTRLSVL.

J is TRBJ1-1 and V is TRBV5-6; a possible D gene is TRBD1 (6 bases). This CDR3 is 14 amino acids long. Germline assignment: CDR1 SGHDT and CDR2 YYEEEE. V lost 5 bases and J 1 base, leaving 12 bases between the germline ends. CDR3 sequence reads: CASRGAAGNTEAFF. The DNA for the CDR3 is TGTGCCAGCAGGGGGGCCGCGGGGAACACTGAAGCTTTCTTT. The variable domain in full, with the rest retrieved from reference TRBV5-6 and TRBJ1-1, is DAGVTQSPTHLIKTRGQQVTLRCSPKSGHDTVSWYQQALGQGPQFIFQYYEEEERQRGNFPDRFSGHQFPNYSSELNVNALLLGDSALYLCASRGAAGNTEAFFGQGTRLTVV.

This clonotype has a handful of counts. The chain uses TRBV7-9 and TRBJ2-3; possible D gene TRBD2, 5 bases. Trimming cost V 3 bases and J 2 bases, with 12 bases left between them. The CDR3 has 15 residues. The germline CDR1 and CDR2 sequences are SEHNR and FQNEAQ (reference sequence). CDR3 DNA: TGTGCCAGCAGCTTGTCGTTAGCGACCACAGATACGCAGTATTTT. Encoded protein: CASSLSLATTDTQYF.

In its sample, this clonotype was seen a few times. V is TRBV6-2 or TRBV6-3 and J is TRBJ2-1, with 7 positions matching TRBD1. Germline V gene sequence: CDR1 MNHEY, CDR2 SVGEGT. The CDR3 runs to 15 residues. V was clipped by 7 bases and J by 7 bases; unmatched bases: 13. The CDR3 DNA follows: TGTGCCAGCATTCCGACAGGGAGAGGTCAAAATGAGCAGTTCTTC. It codes for CASIPTGRGQNEQFF.

This clonotype was counted only a few times. The V gene is TRBV6-1, the J gene TRBJ1-1; D is unresolved. CDR1 MNHNS and CDR2 SASEGT come from the germline V gene. The CDR3 is 16 amino acids. Trimming shortened V by 4 bases and J by 3 bases, and 18 bases separated the two germline ends. The CDR3 DNA follows: TGTGCCAGCAGTGCCGAGTCCCAACTAGGTTACACTGAAGCTTTCTTT. It codes for CASSAESQLGYTEAFF.

This clonotype has more than one count but fewer than ten. The V call is TRBV19, the J call TRBJ2-2, with TRBD1 as a possible D gene (5 bases). Between the trimmed V and J ends, which lost 3 bases and 0 bases, there was a span of 14 bases. This CDR3 is built from 17 residues. Germline loops: CDR1 LNHDA, CDR2 SQIVND (reference sequence). CDR3 coding DNA: TGTGCCAGTAGTATTTACTTTGTGGGGCCGAACACCGGGGAGCTGTTTTTT. Amino acid sequence: CASSIYFVGPNTGELFF. Filled out from reference TRBV19 and TRBJ2-2, the complete variable domain reads DGGITQSPKYLFRKEGQNVTLSCEQNLNHDAMYWYRQDPGQGLRLIYYSQIVNDFQKGDIAEGYSVSREKKESFPLTVTSAQKNPTAFYLCASSIYFVGPNTGELFFGEGSRLTVL.

V gene TRBV20-1 combines with J gene TRBJ2-2, with a tentative D call TRBD2 (6 bases). Germline assignment: CDR1 DFQATT and CDR2 SNEGSKA (reference sequence). V lost 6 bases to trimming and J lost 3 bases, with 14 bases between them. The CDR3 has 14 residues. The CDR3 protein is CSATPGLYTGELFF. The CDR3 region has the DNA TGCAGTGCAACTCCGGGACTCTACACCGGGGAGCTGTTTTTT.

The V and J genes are TRBV7-9 and TRBJ2-1, with 9 bases fitting TRBD1. V gave up 5 bases and J gave up 1 base; unmatched junction bases: 6. The CDR3 spans 16 residues. Looked up from germline, CDR1 is SEHNR and CDR2 is FQNEAQ (reference sequence). The CDR3: CASSPDRGRSYNEQFF. The CDR3 nucleotides read TGTGCCAGCAGCCCGGACAGGGGAAGATCCTACAATGAGCAGTTCTTC.

The chain is built from TRBV9 and TRBJ2-3; D is unresolved. The CDR3 has 14 amino acids. Germline CDR1 reads SGDLS; CDR2 reads YYNGEE. V lost 2 bases to trimming and J lost 0 bases, with 7 bases between them. The CDR3: CASSVQLSTDTQYF. The CDR3 DNA reads TGTGCCAGCAGCGTTCAGTTAAGCACAGATACGCAGTATTTT.

There are a few counts of this clonotype. This chain links TRBV7-9 with TRBJ1-1, with D tentatively TRBD1 (5 bases). Germline V gene lookup returns CDR1 SEHNR and CDR2 FQNEAQ (reference sequence). The CDR3 is 15 amino acids. The germline V and J ends were trimmed by 5 bases and 7 bases, with 20 bases remaining between them. The CDR3 sequence: CASSPAEGSGSEAFF. CDR3 in DNA: TGTGCCAGCAGCCCGGCGGAGGGGAGTGGGAGTGAAGCTTTCTTT.

The chain joins TRBV5-1 to TRBJ2-7; D gene ambiguous. The V gene lost 4 bases and the J gene lost 5 bases, with 25 bases spanning the gap. The CDR3 is made up of 17 amino acids. Per the germline V gene, CDR1 is SGHRS and CDR2 is YFSETQ. The CDR3 sequence: CASSKESSGRAWDEQYF. The CDR3 region has the DNA TGCGCCAGCAGCAAAGAATCGTCGGGTCGCGCTTGGGACGAGCAGTACTTC. Full variable domain (remainder filled in from reference TRBV5-1 and TRBJ2-7): KAGVTQTPRYLIKTRGQQVTLSCSPISGHRSVSWYQQTPGQGLQFLFEYFSETQRNKGNFPGRFSGRQFSNSRSEMNVSTLELGDSALYLCASSKESSGRAWDEQYFGPGTRLTVT.

This clonotype was detected a few times. This chain links TRBV29-1 with TRBJ2-3; no reliable D call. V shed 5 bases and J shed 2 bases, with 14 bases lying between them. This CDR3 region has 14 residues. From germline, CDR1 is SQVTM and CDR2 ANQGSEA. CDR3 loop: CSVLGSSITDTQYF. CDR3 bases: TGCAGCGTTCTGGGATCATCCATCACAGATACGCAGTATTTT.

There are a few counts of this clonotype. The chain is built from TRBV7-9 and TRBJ2-6; 10 nucleotides match TRBD1. Losses at the gene ends were 0 bases for V and 2 bases for J; bases not matched to a gene: 7. This CDR3 has 19 amino acids. Germline CDR1 is SEHNR and CDR2 is FQNEAQ (reference sequence). The CDR3 coding sequence is TGTGCCAGCAGCTTAGCCCTCTGGGACAGGGGAACTGGGGCCAACGTCCTGACTTTC. This translates into CASSLALWDRGTGANVLTF.

This clonotype was recorded a few times. The rearrangement links TRBV24-1 to TRBJ2-1; D uncertain. The germline V gene encodes CDR1 KGHDR and CDR2 SFDVKD. The CDR3 runs 15 residues. Trimming shortened V by 7 bases and J by 8 bases, and 20 bases separated the two germline ends. In DNA form, the CDR3 reads TGTGCCACCAGCCGAATGGGTAGACGGAGCGATGAGCAGTTCTTC. Residues: CATSRMGRRSDEQFF.

CDR3 coding DNA: TGTGCCAGCAGCCAAGATTGGGGACAGGTCCTCAATGAGCAGTTCTTC. Residues: CASSQDWGQVLNEQFF. This chain connects TRBV3-1 to TRBJ2-1, with 8 bases that match TRBD1. Germline lookup yields CDR1 LGHDT and CDR2 YNNKEL (reference sequence). CDR3 length: 16 residues. Trimming cost V 0 bases and J 6 bases; bases outside gene matches: 7.

V gene TRBV7-8 combines with J gene TRBJ1-1, with D unresolved. V gave up 8 bases and J gave up 0 bases, with 16 bases separating them. Germline values: CDR1 SGHVS, CDR2 FQNEAQ. The CDR3 is 15 residues long. CDR3 loop: CASRKDSTVNTEAFF. Here the CDR3 DNA reads TGTGCCAGCCGAAAGGACTCCACTGTGAACACTGAAGCTTTCTTT.

The V gene is TRBV2, the J gene TRBJ1-5; a possible D gene is TRBD1 (5 bases). The CDR3 covers 14 residues. With 5 bases removed from V and 2 bases from J, the gap between germline ends came to 10 bases. Germline V lookup: CDR1 SNHLY, CDR2 FYNNEI. The CDR3 nucleotides read TGTGCCAGCAGTAAAGGGGAGGGCAATCAGCCCCAGCATTTT. Translated, it gives CASSKGEGNQPQHF.

This clonotype was seen a single time. The chain carries TRBV6-5 and TRBJ1-5; tentative D call: TRBD1 (6 bases). The CDR3 consists of 14 residues. V was trimmed by 8 bases and J by 3 bases, leaving 14 bases between them. Germline CDR1 and CDR2: MNHEY and SVGAGI. CDR3 sequence reads: CASRGGGLNQPQHF. DNA for the CDR3: TGTGCCAGCCGTGGGGGGGGCCTCAATCAGCCCCAGCATTTT.